This T cell receptor beta chain appears in the sequencing data of a study of blood T cell repertoires in COVID-19. Study as a whole: Both acute and convalescent COVID-19 samples were obtained from the United States, Italy and Spain. T cells, B-cell-depleted T cells, or PBMCs supplied cDNA or gDNA.

Trimming shortened V by 5 bases and J by 6 bases, and 20 bases separated the two germline ends. Germline V lookup: CDR1 MDHEN, CDR2 SYDVKM. This CDR3 spans 16 amino acids. Libraries were prepared by immunoSEQ multiplex PCR; TCRdb keeps only in-frame clonotypes and omits some of them. The sample carries 86,000 or so clones, 86% recorded once. The TCR sequence derives from a man between 45 and 60 years old with active or convalescent COVID-19. The chain joins TRBV28 to TRBJ2-1, with a possible D match to TRBD1 (5 bases). The sequenced sample consisted of peripheral blood. DNA for the CDR3: TGTGCCAGCAGTCACCGAACTACAGGCCCCTTCAATGAGCAGTTCTTC. Its protein product is CASSHRTTGPFNEQFF.